This is a list of T cell receptor beta chains from one sample in a study of blood T cell repertoires in COVID-19. Profiling relied on immunoSEQ multiplex PCR, and the TCRdb table lists in-frame clones only, not all of them. The table includes 250,000 to 300,000 clones, approximately 91% detected once. The material sequenced was PBMCs or T cells enriched from blood (not recorded which). Source of these receptors: a woman in her thirties or forties with acute COVID-19. The CDR3 runs from the conserved cysteine through the conserved F or W. The order of the fields is clone size, V gene, D gene, J gene, CDR3 protein, CDR3 DNA. A D gene is named only where the DNA matches it firmly. Part of the rows lack a size; the others show once, few, many or a class for expanded clones.

clone size: NA; V gene: TRBV28; D gene: NA; J gene: TRBJ1-5; CDR3 protein: CASSPDRYSNQPQHF; CDR3 DNA: TGTGCCAGCAGTCCTGACAGATATAGCAATCAGCCCCAGCATTTT
clone size: NA; V gene: TRBV21-1; D gene: NA; J gene: TRBJ2-5; CDR3 protein: CASSKGWAGDKETQYF; CDR3 DNA: TGTGCCAGCAGCAAAGGTTGGGCGGGAGATAAAGAGACCCAGTACTTC
clone size: NA; V gene: TRBV7-8; D gene: NA; J gene: TRBJ1-5; CDR3 protein: CASSLASAGVGQPQHF; CDR3 DNA: TGTGCCAGCAGCTTAGCTTCGGCGGGGGTCGGTCAGCCCCAGCATTTT
clone size: NA; V gene: TRBV14; D gene: NA; J gene: TRBJ2-1; CDR3 protein: CASSQVEQGSHNEQFF; CDR3 DNA: TGTGCCAGCAGCCAAGTCGAGCAGGGGTCACACAATGAGCAGTTCTTC
clone size: once; V gene: TRBV7-9; D gene: NA; J gene: TRBJ1-2; CDR3 protein: CASSFVGTANYGYTF; CDR3 DNA: TGTGCCAGCAGCTTCGTGGGCACAGCCAACTATGGCTACACCTTC
clone size: NA; V gene: TRBV4-1; D gene: TRBD1; J gene: TRBJ2-7; CDR3 protein: CASSHETGRKEYF; CDR3 DNA: TGCGCCAGCAGCCACGAGACAGGGCGTAAAGAGTACTTC
clone size: NA; V gene: TRBV28; D gene: TRBD1; J gene: TRBJ2-3; CDR3 protein: CASSLGTGFRGDTQYF; CDR3 DNA: TGTGCCAGCAGTTTAGGGACAGGGTTTAGAGGGGATACGCAGTATTTT
clone size: NA; V gene: TRBV7-2; D gene: TRBD2; J gene: TRBJ2-1; CDR3 protein: CASSWTSGSNEQFF; CDR3 DNA: TGTGCCAGCAGCTGGACTAGCGGGAGCAATGAGCAGTTCTTC
clone size: NA; V gene: TRBV4-2; D gene: NA; J gene: TRBJ2-4; CDR3 protein: CASSQETGRPKNIQYF; CDR3 DNA: TGTGCCAGCAGCCAAGAGACAGGGAGGCCCAAAAACATTCAGTACTTC
clone size: NA; V gene: TRBV7-9; D gene: NA; J gene: TRBJ2-7; CDR3 protein: CASSEQVYEQYF; CDR3 DNA: TGTGCCAGCAGCGAACAGGTCTACGAGCAGTACTTC
clone size: NA; V gene: TRBV4-2; D gene: NA; J gene: TRBJ2-1; CDR3 protein: CASRSDPRGNEQFF; CDR3 DNA: TGTGCCAGCAGGTCCGACCCCAGGGGCAATGAGCAGTTCTTC
clone size: NA; V gene: TRBV5-4; D gene: NA; J gene: TRBJ2-7; CDR3 protein: CASSLAGGGRYNEQYF; CDR3 DNA: TGTGCCAGCAGCTTGGCCGGAGGGGGCCGTTATAACGAGCAGTACTTC
clone size: once; V gene: TRBV2; D gene: TRBD1; J gene: TRBJ2-1; CDR3 protein: CASRGTGPYNEQFF; CDR3 DNA: TGTGCCAGCAGGGGGACAGGACCCTACAATGAGCAGTTCTTC
clone size: once; V gene: TRBV30; D gene: NA; J gene: TRBJ1-6; CDR3 protein: CAWGALSSYNSPLHF; CDR3 DNA: TGTGCCTGGGGCGCCCTGAGCTCCTATAATTCACCCCTCCACTTT
clone size: NA; V gene: TRBV5-4; D gene: NA; J gene: TRBJ2-5; CDR3 protein: CASSLELKQETQYF; CDR3 DNA: TGTGCCAGCAGTTTGGAGCTAAAACAAGAGACCCAGTACTTC
clone size: NA; V gene: TRBV11-2; D gene: NA; J gene: TRBJ1-5; CDR3 protein: CASSYGMNQPQHF; CDR3 DNA: TGTGCCAGCAGCTACGGTATGAATCAGCCCCAGCATTTT
clone size: NA; V gene: TRBV7-2; D gene: NA; J gene: TRBJ1-6; CDR3 protein: CASSSAGYNSPLHF; CDR3 DNA: TGTGCCAGCAGCTCTGCAGGGTATAATTCACCCCTCCACTTT
clone size: NA; V gene: TRBV18; D gene: TRBD1; J gene: TRBJ2-7; CDR3 protein: CASSPSQGAYEQYF; CDR3 DNA: TGTGCCAGCTCACCGTCACAGGGGGCCTACGAGCAGTACTTC
clone size: NA; V gene: TRBV20-1; D gene: NA; J gene: TRBJ1-1; CDR3 protein: CSARKSLEAFF; CDR3 DNA: TGCAGTGCCCGCAAGAGTTTGGAAGCTTTCTTT
clone size: NA; V gene: TRBV5-1; D gene: NA; J gene: TRBJ1-4; CDR3 protein: CASSLGQINEKLFF; CDR3 DNA: TGCGCCAGCAGCCTTGGACAGATTAATGAAAAACTGTTTTTT
clone size: NA; V gene: TRBV6-5; D gene: NA; J gene: TRBJ1-5; CDR3 protein: CASRQGNQPQHF; CDR3 DNA: TGTGCCAGCAGGCAGGGTAATCAGCCCCAGCATTTT
clone size: NA; V gene: TRBV5-1; D gene: TRBD2; J gene: TRBJ2-6; CDR3 protein: CASSLGSRGGPLGESGANVLTF; CDR3 DNA: TGCGCCAGCAGCTTGGGGTCGCGGGGGGGCCCCTTGGGAGAATCTGGGGCCAACGTCCTGACTTTC
clone size: NA; V gene: TRBV30; D gene: TRBD1; J gene: TRBJ1-2; CDR3 protein: CAWSDRGGRGYTF; CDR3 DNA: TGTGCCTGGAGTGACAGGGGAGGTCGGGGCTACACCTTC
clone size: NA; V gene: TRBV27; D gene: NA; J gene: TRBJ2-7; CDR3 protein: CASSHSPGYEQYF; CDR3 DNA: TGTGCCAGCAGCCACTCTCCCGGCTACGAGCAGTACTTC
clone size: NA; V gene: TRBV3-1/TRBV3-2; D gene: NA; J gene: TRBJ1-2; CDR3 protein: CASSQEQGGGYTF; CDR3 DNA: TGTGCCAGCAGCCAAGAACAGGGAGGGGGCTACACCTTC
clone size: NA; V gene: TRBV19; D gene: TRBD1; J gene: TRBJ2-7; CDR3 protein: CASSRDSTSYEQYF; CDR3 DNA: TGTGCCAGTAGCCGGGACAGTACCTCCTACGAGCAGTACTTC
clone size: NA; V gene: TRBV5-1; D gene: NA; J gene: TRBJ1-1; CDR3 protein: CASSLGLQNTEAFF; CDR3 DNA: TGCGCCAGCAGCTTGGGGCTTCAAAACACTGAAGCTTTCTTT
clone size: NA; V gene: TRBV28; D gene: TRBD1; J gene: TRBJ1-4; CDR3 protein: CASSFQQGGYEKLFF; CDR3 DNA: TGTGCCAGCAGTTTTCAGCAGGGGGGATATGAAAAACTGTTTTTT
clone size: NA; V gene: TRBV18; D gene: NA; J gene: TRBJ1-1; CDR3 protein: CASSPPEGLRNTEAFF; CDR3 DNA: TGTGCCAGCTCACCACCGGAGGGCCTACGGAACACTGAAGCTTTCTTT
clone size: NA; V gene: TRBV7-8; D gene: NA; J gene: TRBJ1-4; CDR3 protein: CASSLGAGENEKLFF; CDR3 DNA: TGTGCCAGCAGCTTAGGGGCAGGGGAGAATGAAAAACTGTTTTTT
clone size: NA; V gene: TRBV10-3; D gene: NA; J gene: TRBJ1-1; CDR3 protein: CAISESETGNTEAFF; CDR3 DNA: TGTGCCATCAGTGAGTCGGAGACAGGCAACACTGAAGCTTTCTTT
clone size: NA; V gene: TRBV4-3; D gene: TRBD2; J gene: TRBJ2-3; CDR3 protein: CASSQDWASGETSTDTQYF; CDR3 DNA: TGCGCCAGCAGCCAAGATTGGGCTAGCGGAGAGACTAGCACAGATACGCAGTATTTT
clone size: NA; V gene: TRBV7-9; D gene: NA; J gene: TRBJ1-1; CDR3 protein: CASSLDPGSGAFF; CDR3 DNA: TGTGCCAGCAGCTTAGATCCCGGGTCCGGAGCTTTCTTT
clone size: NA; V gene: TRBV7-3; D gene: TRBD2; J gene: TRBJ2-7; CDR3 protein: CASSTGLASEQYF; CDR3 DNA: TGTGCCAGCAGCACCGGACTAGCTAGCGAGCAGTACTTC
clone size: NA; V gene: TRBV11-3; D gene: TRBD2; J gene: TRBJ2-1; CDR3 protein: CASSNSGGAFNEQFF; CDR3 DNA: TGTGCCAGCAGCAATAGCGGGGGGGCCTTCAATGAGCAGTTCTTC
clone size: once; V gene: TRBV12-3/TRBV12-4; D gene: NA; J gene: TRBJ2-7; CDR3 protein: CASRGDTPYEQYF; CDR3 DNA: TGTGCCAGCAGGGGAGACACACCCTACGAGCAGTACTTC
clone size: NA; V gene: TRBV30; D gene: TRBD1; J gene: TRBJ1-2; CDR3 protein: CAWGRDREYGYTF; CDR3 DNA: TGTGCCTGGGGTCGGGACAGGGAGTATGGCTACACCTTC
clone size: NA; V gene: TRBV24-1; D gene: NA; J gene: TRBJ1-1; CDR3 protein: CATSAQLSAFF; CDR3 DNA: TGTGCCACCAGTGCACAGCTTTCAGCTTTCTTT
clone size: NA; V gene: TRBV19; D gene: NA; J gene: TRBJ1-5; CDR3 protein: CASRETQIGNQPQHF; CDR3 DNA: TGTGCCAGTAGAGAGACACAGATTGGCAATCAGCCCCAGCATTTT
clone size: NA; V gene: TRBV11-2; D gene: NA; J gene: TRBJ1-1; CDR3 protein: CASSPTLNSEAFF; CDR3 DNA: TGTGCCAGCAGTCCCACGTTAAACTCTGAAGCTTTCTTT
clone size: few; V gene: TRBV28; D gene: NA; J gene: TRBJ1-1; CDR3 protein: CASSLRQVSTEAFF; CDR3 DNA: TGTGCCAGCAGTTTACGACAGGTTTCCACTGAAGCTTTCTTT
clone size: NA; V gene: TRBV27; D gene: NA; J gene: TRBJ2-6; CDR3 protein: CASSFARGMGGANVLTF; CDR3 DNA: TGTGCCAGCAGTTTCGCTCGGGGGATGGGGGGGGCCAACGTCCTGACTTTC
clone size: NA; V gene: TRBV30; D gene: NA; J gene: TRBJ2-2; CDR3 protein: CAWESGTGELFF; CDR3 DNA: TGTGCCTGGGAGTCGGGCACCGGGGAGCTGTTTTTT
clone size: NA; V gene: TRBV6-1; D gene: TRBD2; J gene: TRBJ2-1; CDR3 protein: CASSEGVAGGPSSYNEQFF; CDR3 DNA: TGTGCCAGCAGTGAAGGTGTAGCGGGGGGGCCGAGCTCCTACAATGAGCAGTTCTTC
clone size: NA; V gene: TRBV24-1; D gene: NA; J gene: TRBJ1-1; CDR3 protein: CATRGRVNTEAFF; CDR3 DNA: TGTGCCACCCGCGGTCGTGTGAACACTGAAGCTTTCTTT
clone size: NA; V gene: TRBV19; D gene: NA; J gene: TRBJ1-5; CDR3 protein: CASSSGQTNSNQPQHF; CDR3 DNA: TGTGCCAGTAGCTCAGGACAGACGAATAGCAATCAGCCCCAGCATTTT
clone size: NA; V gene: TRBV5-6; D gene: TRBD2; J gene: TRBJ2-5; CDR3 protein: CASSPTWGPAGGQYF; CDR3 DNA: TGTGCCAGCAGCCCGACATGGGGCCCGGCGGGGGGACAGTACTTC